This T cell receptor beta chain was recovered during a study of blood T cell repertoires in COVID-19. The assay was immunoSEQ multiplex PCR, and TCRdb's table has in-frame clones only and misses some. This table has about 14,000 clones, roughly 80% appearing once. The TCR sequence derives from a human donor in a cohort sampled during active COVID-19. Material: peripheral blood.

CDR3 loop: CASSQDLRETETQYF. In DNA, the CDR3 is TGTGCCAGCAGCCAAGATTTGCGGGAAACTGAGACCCAGTACTTC. V usage is TRBV3-1 (or the pseudogene TRBV3-2) and J usage is TRBJ2-5; tentative D call: TRBD2 (6 bases). Trimming took off 0 bases at V and 5 bases at J, with 13 bases between the two ends. CDR1 and CDR2 from the germline V gene are LGHDT and YNNKEL (reference sequence). The CDR3 is made up of 15 amino acids.